These 25 T cell receptor beta chains were all obtained from the same sample, sequenced in a study of cytomegalovirus exposure and HLA in healthy donors. 60 Vbeta and 13 Jbeta primers were used in PCR. This table comes from immunoSEQ multiplex PCR, and its TCRdb copy is limited to in-frame clones, with some not included. The sample consists of 150,000 to 200,000 clones, around 80% of them appearing once. The sequenced sample consisted of PBMCs. These receptors were collected from a man between 40 and 49 years old in good health and CMV-seronegative.

V and J are TRBV7-3 and TRBJ2-3, with 7 positions matching TRBD2. With 4 bases clipped from V and 4 bases from J, the junction kept 5 bases outside the gene matches. The CDR3 spans 14 residues. Germline loops: CDR1 SGHTA, CDR2 FQGTGA. The CDR3 sequence: CASSSSGLADTQYF. The CDR3 DNA reads TGTGCCAGCAGCTCGTCCGGACTAGCAGATACGCAGTATTTT.

The chain recombines TRBV6-1 with TRBJ1-2; 7 nucleotides line up with TRBD1. With 5 bases clipped from V and 7 bases from J, the junction kept 13 bases outside the gene matches. This CDR3 spans 15 amino acids. CDR1 and CDR2 from the germline V gene are MNHNS and SASEGT. This chain's CDR3 is CASSPYYRGVGGYTF. The CDR3 DNA sequence: TGTGCCAGCAGTCCATACTACAGGGGAGTGGGTGGCTACACCTTC.

This clone was picked up one time. This chain links TRBV6-6 with TRBJ1-5; D is unresolved. V was cut by 4 bases and J by 2 bases, with 12 bases left in between. The germline V gene encodes CDR1 MNHNY and CDR2 SVGAGI (reference sequence). The CDR3 contains 15 residues. CDR3 DNA: TGTGCCAGCAGTTTTGCGGGGTTTGGCAATCAGCCCCAGCATTTT. It is translated as CASSFAGFGNQPQHF.

In its sample, this clone was seen a few times. The chain's CDR3 is CASSVQSNQPQHF. In nucleotides, the CDR3 is TGTGCCAGCAGTGTACAGAGCAATCAGCCCCAGCATTTT. This sequence joins TRBV2 and TRBJ1-5; D ambiguous. Germline values: CDR1 SNHLY, CDR2 FYNNEI. The ends were cut back, 4 bases at V and 1 base at J, with 5 bases in the middle. The CDR3 spans 13 residues.

DNA of the CDR3: TGTGCCTGGAGTGTACGGGGGACAGGGAGCTACGAGCAGTACTTC. It encodes CAWSVRGTGSYEQYF. V usage is TRBV30 and J usage is TRBJ2-7; 9 positions agree with TRBD1. The length of the CDR3 is 15 residues. V was clipped by 0 bases and J by 3 bases; unmatched bases: 6. Germline assignment: CDR1 GTSNPN and CDR2 SVGIG (reference sequence).

The CDR3 loop reads CASNRDRGNEQFF. The CDR3 DNA is TGTGCCAGCAACAGGGACAGGGGTAATGAGCAGTTCTTC. The chain links TRBV5-6 to TRBJ2-1, with 10 nucleotides matching TRBD1. J lost 7 bases, V lost 6 bases, and 4 bases had no gene match. Germline values: CDR1 SGHDT, CDR2 YYEEEE. The CDR3 runs to 13 residues.

The V call is TRBV11-1, the J call TRBJ2-7, with D possibly matching TRBD1 (6 bases). With 4 bases removed from V and 0 bases from J, the gap between germline ends came to 13 bases. The CDR3 has 15 amino acids. Germline V gives CDR1 SGHAT, CDR2 FQDESV (reference sequence). The CDR3 nucleotides are TGTGCCAGCAGCTCTTACCTAGGGGGCTCCTACGAGCAGTACTTC. Translating it yields CASSSYLGGSYEQYF.

V and J are TRBV19 and TRBJ1-4; no clear D gene. CDR3 length: 10 residues. V lost 8 bases, J lost 8 bases, and 6 bases lay in between. The germline gives CDR1 LNHDA, CDR2 SQIVND (reference sequence). CDR3 bases: TGTGCCAGTCTTTTAGAAAAACTGTTTTTT. This gives the protein CASLLEKLFF.

V gene TRBV2 combines with J gene TRBJ2-3, with D perhaps matching TRBD2 (6 bases). This CDR3 comprises 15 residues. CDR1 and CDR2 from the germline V gene are SNHLY and FYNNEI. The V and J ends lost 9 bases and 3 bases respectively, with 19 bases between them. The CDR3 is CASGPQRERTDTQYF. The CDR3 bases are TGTGCCAGTGGACCGCAACGGGAGAGGACAGATACGCAGTATTTT.

The chain has TRBV7-2 and TRBJ1-3, with D unclear. Germline-derived CDR1 and CDR2 are SGHTA and FQGNSA. The germline V and J ends were trimmed by 4 bases and 0 bases, with 10 bases remaining between them. This CDR3 is built from 15 residues. CDR3 in DNA: TGTGCCAGCAGCTACGGTCCATCCTCTGGAAACACCATATATTTT. Translation: CASSYGPSSGNTIYF.

The V and J genes are TRBV7-7 and TRBJ2-7; TRBD1 is a possible D gene (5 bases). CDR3 length: 14 amino acids. Trimming pared 0 bases from V and 0 bases from J, leaving 6 bases between. CDR1 is SSHAT, CDR2 FNYEAQ, per germline (reference sequence). Here the CDR3 reads CASSLADNSYEQYF. The CDR3 DNA follows: TGTGCCAGCAGCTTAGCGGACAACTCCTACGAGCAGTACTTC.

The chain carries TRBV11-2 and TRBJ2-1, with D tentatively TRBD2 (6 bases). Germline CDR1 and CDR2: SGHAT and FQNNGV. This CDR3 is 18 amino acids long. V lost 5 bases and J lost 4, with 24 bases in between. In nucleotides, the CDR3 is TGTGCCAGCAGCATACGTCCTTTAGGGGAGGATCCTTACAATGAGCAGTTCTTC. It is translated as CASSIRPLGEDPYNEQFF.

The V call is TRBV18, the J call TRBJ1-1; 8 positions agree with TRBD1. The length of the CDR3 is 15 residues. V was pared by 0 bases and J by 10 bases, with 10 bases of the junction left unmatched. Germline loops: CDR1 KGHSH, CDR2 LQKENI. The CDR3 spells CASSPPQTGDAGAFF. The CDR3 nucleotides read TGTGCCAGCTCACCACCCCAGACAGGGGATGCAGGAGCTTTCTTT.

This clone was recorded once. The chain recombines TRBV6-7 with TRBJ1-1; 8 bases are a match to TRBD1. TRBV6-7 is sorted into the ORF group, with uncertain function. Unmatched junction bases numbered 9, after V lost 4 bases and J lost 5 bases. This CDR3 has 15 residues. CDR3 in DNA: TGTGCCAGCAGTTGGAACCAGGGGGCAGGAACTGAAGCTTTCTTT. Its protein product is CASSWNQGAGTEAFF.

The V gene is TRBV6-5, the J gene TRBJ1-1; D is possibly TRBD1 (5 bases). The CDR3 runs to 15 residues. V shed 2 bases and J shed 6 bases, with 16 bases lying between them. Germline CDR1 reads MNHEY; CDR2 reads SVGAGI. CDR3 sequence (DNA): TGTGCCAGCAGTTACATGCGGGGGTCGTCGGCTGAAGCTTTCTTT. Translated: CASSYMRGSSAEAFF.

This chain uses TRBV4-2 with TRBJ1-5, with unresolved D. Trimming removed 2 bases from V and 4 bases from J, with 12 bases in between. Germline V gene data show CDR1 as LGHNA and CDR2 as YNFKEQ. The CDR3 runs 15 residues. CDR3 sequence: CASSQSPDKNQPQHF. The CDR3 coding sequence is TGTGCCAGCAGCCAAAGCCCTGATAAAAATCAGCCCCAGCATTTT.

The J gene is TRBJ1-4, the V gene TRBV5-1; 7 positions agree with TRBD1. This CDR3 is 15 amino acids long. Germline lookup yields CDR1 SGHRS and CDR2 YFSETQ. V lost 4 bases, J lost 6 bases, and 9 bases stayed unmatched. The CDR3 loop is CASSRQGYWDEKLFF. The CDR3 nucleotides are TGCGCCAGCAGCCGACAGGGCTATTGGGATGAAAAACTGTTTTTT.

The rearrangement joins TRBV6-6 to TRBJ1-2; 7 bases agree with TRBD1. The length of the CDR3 is 16 residues. J was trimmed by 3 bases and V by 4 bases; bases with no gene match: 11. Germline values: CDR1 MNHNY, CDR2 SVGAGI (reference sequence). CDR3 amino acids: CASSSHRTGSYYGYTF. CDR3 DNA sequence: TGTGCCAGCAGTTCACATCGGACAGGTAGCTACTATGGCTACACCTTC.

This chain uses TRBV28 with TRBJ2-5; the match to TRBD2 covers 14 bases. The CDR3 runs to 17 residues. Germline V gives CDR1 MDHEN, CDR2 SYDVKM. Germline trimming cut 2 bases from V and 1 base from J; bases unmatched to any gene: 3. The CDR3 DNA sequence: TGTGCCAGCAGTTTAGGGGGGACTAGCGGGAGCCAAGAGACCCAGTACTTC. Residues: CASSLGGTSGSQETQYF.

This chain links TRBV4-3 with TRBJ2-3, with 11 nucleotides matching TRBD2. The CDR3 covers 17 residues. Germline CDR1 LGHNA, CDR2 YSLEER. The junction had 7 bases not matched to a gene; V was cut back by 0 bases and J by 5 bases. CDR3 nucleotides: TGCGCCAGCAGCCAAGATAGTACTAGCGGGGGCTTAGATACGCAGTATTTT. It specifies CASSQDSTSGGLDTQYF.

This clone showed up just once. The chain employs TRBV7-8 and TRBJ1-1; 7 bases align to TRBD1. The CDR3 length is 14 residues. CDR1 is SGHVS, CDR2 FQNEAQ, per germline. V lost 1 base and J lost 5; bases outside the gene matches: 4. Here the CDR3 DNA reads TGTGCCAGCAGCTTAGGACAGGGACCAACTGAAGCTTTCTTT. This translates into CASSLGQGPTEAFF.

To note about this clone: The identical CDR3 is also encoded by other nucleotide sequences in the sample. This rearrangement joins TRBV9 to TRBJ2-7; TRBD1 aligns across 9 bases. J was trimmed by 3 bases and V by 0 bases; bases with no gene match: 4. The CDR3 is made up of 15 amino acids. Looked up from germline, CDR1 is SGDLS and CDR2 is YYNGEE. CDR3 loop: CASSVGGQGSYEQYF. The CDR3 region has the DNA TGTGCCAGCAGCGTAGGGGGACAGGGAAGCTACGAGCAGTACTTC.

This clone was recorded a few times. The rearrangement uses TRBV5-1 and TRBJ2-7, with D possibly TRBD1 on 5 matching bases. CDR3 size: 13 residues. Trimming took 7 bases from V and 5 from J, leaving 16 bases between them. CDR1 SGHRS and CDR2 YFSETQ come from the germline V gene. The CDR3: CASHQTESDEQYF. The CDR3 DNA reads as TGCGCCAGCCACCAGACAGAGAGCGACGAGCAGTACTTC.

V gene TRBV6-4 combines with J gene TRBJ2-7, with D tentatively TRBD2 (6 bases). Between the trimmed V and J ends, which lost 6 bases and 5 bases, there was a span of 17 bases. The CDR3 has 14 amino acids. Germline CDR1 MRHNA, CDR2 SNTAGT. In DNA form, the CDR3 reads TGTGCCAGCAGCCTGGACTACCTTATAAACGAGCAGTACTTC. It translates to CASSLDYLINEQYF.

This chain joins TRBV19 and TRBJ2-3; TRBD1 aligns across 8 bases. Looked up from germline, CDR1 is LNHDA and CDR2 is SQIVND (reference sequence). CDR3 length: 14 amino acids. V shed 3 bases, J shed 7 bases, and the junction held 6 bases outside the gene matches. Written as DNA, the CDR3 is TGTGCCAGTAGTATGGGGCAGGGGGCACATACGCAGTATTTT. This gives the protein CASSMGQGAHTQYF. Full variable domain (rest looked up from reference TRBV19 and TRBJ2-3): DGGITQSPKYLFRKEGQNVTLSCEQNLNHDAMYWYRQDPGQGLRLIYYSQIVNDFQKGDIAEGYSVSREKKESFPLTVTSAQKNPTAFYLCASSMGQGAHTQYFGPGTRLTVL.